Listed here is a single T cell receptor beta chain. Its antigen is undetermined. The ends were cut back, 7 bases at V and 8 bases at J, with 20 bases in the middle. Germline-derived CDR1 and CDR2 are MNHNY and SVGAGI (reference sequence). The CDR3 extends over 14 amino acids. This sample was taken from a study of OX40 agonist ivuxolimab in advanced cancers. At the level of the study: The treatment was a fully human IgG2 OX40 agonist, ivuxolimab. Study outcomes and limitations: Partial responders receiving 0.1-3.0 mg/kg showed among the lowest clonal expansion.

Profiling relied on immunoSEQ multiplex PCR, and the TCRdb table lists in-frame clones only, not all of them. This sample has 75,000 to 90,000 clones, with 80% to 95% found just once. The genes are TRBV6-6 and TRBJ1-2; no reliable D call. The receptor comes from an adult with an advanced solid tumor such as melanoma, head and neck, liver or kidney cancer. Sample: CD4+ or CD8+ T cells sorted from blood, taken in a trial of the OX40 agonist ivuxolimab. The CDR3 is CASIDVVGLGGYTF. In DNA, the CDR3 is TGTGCCAGCATCGACGTCGTGGGCCTTGGGGGCTACACCTTC.